This passage covers 30 T cell receptor beta chains from one sample sequenced in a study of blood T cell repertoires in COVID-19. Some clones are missing from TCRdb's copy, which holds only in-frame ones; the method was immunoSEQ multiplex PCR. The table includes around 270,000 clones, around 89% detected once. Sequenced sample: peripheral blood. The receptors derive from a middle-aged man with acute or convalescent COVID-19.

This CDR3 reads CASSFKTGGADTEAFF. CDR3 bases: TGTGCCAGCAGCTTTAAGACGGGGGGCGCGGACACTGAAGCTTTCTTT. V gene TRBV7-9 combines with J gene TRBJ1-1; possible D gene TRBD1, 6 bases. The CDR3 spans 16 residues. Germline V gene data show CDR1 as SEHNR and CDR2 as FQNEAQ (reference sequence). The V end was cut by 3 bases, the J end by 3 bases, with 17 bases between.

This chain uses TRBV3-1 (or the pseudogene TRBV3-2) with TRBJ2-5; 7 bases align to TRBD2. The CDR3 has 13 residues. Germline CDR1 is LGHDT and CDR2 is YNNKEL (reference sequence). The trim removed 4 bases at V and 5 bases at J, leaving 4 bases unmatched. The CDR3 DNA sequence: TGTGCCAGCAGCCGAGCGGGGACCGAGACCCAGTACTTC. Protein product: CASSRAGTETQYF.

This clone was found once. This chain joins TRBV2 and TRBJ1-3; D might be TRBD1 (5 bases). V was shortened by 8 bases and J by 2 bases, with 16 bases between the two germline ends. CDR1 and CDR2 from the germline V gene are SNHLY and FYNNEI. There are 15 residues in the CDR3. In DNA form, the CDR3 reads TGTGCCAGCCTCAGGCAGGGCCCCCCTGGAAACACCATATATTTT. This codes for CASLRQGPPGNTIYF.

The genes are TRBV6-5 and TRBJ1-2; 8 bases match TRBD1. The CDR3 covers 13 residues. Looked up from germline, CDR1 is MNHEY and CDR2 is SVGAGI. V shed 6 bases and J 8 bases; nucleotides not matched to a gene: 8. The CDR3 is CASRPGQGRGYTF. CDR3 nucleotide sequence: TGTGCCAGCAGGCCCGGACAGGGTCGGGGCTACACCTTC.

This sequence joins TRBV7-6 and TRBJ2-7; D is ambiguous. V lost 0 bases, J lost 6 bases, and 9 bases lay in between. Per germline, CDR1 SGHVS and CDR2 FNYEAQ. CDR3 length equals 13 residues. CDR3 sequence: CASSLAPVREQYF. In nucleotides, the CDR3 is TGTGCCAGCAGCTTAGCGCCAGTACGCGAGCAGTACTTC. The full variable domain, completed using reference TRBV7-6 and TRBJ2-7, is GAGVSQSPRYKVTKRGQDVALRCDPISGHVSLYWYRQALGQGPEFLTYFNYEAQQDKSGLPNDRFSAERPEGSISTLTIQRTEQRDSAMYRCASSLAPVREQYFGPGTRLTVT.

The chain is built from TRBV20-1 and TRBJ1-2, with 8 bases lining up with TRBD1. The CDR3 has 12 amino acids. The V and J ends lost 3 bases and 12 bases, in that order; junction bases with no gene match: 9. The germline V gene has CDR1 DFQATT and CDR2 SNEGSKA (reference sequence). For the CDR3, the DNA is TGCAGTGCTAGTCCTTGGGGACAGGATAACACCTTC. Protein product: CSASPWGQDNTF.

The chain recombines TRBV14 with TRBJ2-5, with 7 positions matching TRBD1. J was trimmed by 5 bases and V by 2 bases; bases with no gene match: 8. The CDR3 spans 15 residues. CDR1 SGHDN and CDR2 FVKESK come from the germline V gene. The CDR3 here is CASSQTTGLKETQYF. For the CDR3, the DNA is TGTGCCAGCAGCCAAACGACAGGGTTGAAGGAGACCCAGTACTTC.

The gene calls are TRBV30 and TRBJ2-3; 8 bases align to TRBD2. The CDR3 totals 15 residues. V shed 0 bases, J shed 3 bases, and the junction held 5 bases outside the gene matches. CDR1 GTSNPN and CDR2 SVGIG come from the germline V gene (reference sequence). This chain's CDR3 is CAWSVGRGGTDTQYF. The CDR3 bases are TGTGCCTGGAGTGTGGGACGGGGGGGGACAGATACGCAGTATTTT.

This rearrangement joins TRBV7-2 to TRBJ1-1; TRBD1 agrees at 9 bases. Germline lookup yields CDR1 SGHTA and CDR2 FQGNSA. V gave up 3 bases and J gave up 4 bases; unmatched junction bases: 6. The CDR3 is made up of 15 amino acids. CDR3 sequence reads: CASSFRDRVGTEAFF. DNA of the CDR3: TGTGCCAGCAGCTTCCGGGACAGGGTGGGCACTGAAGCTTTCTTT. Using reference TRBV7-2 and TRBJ1-1 for the parts outside the CDR3, the full variable domain is GAGVSQSPSNKVTEKGKDVELRCDPISGHTALYWYRQSLGQGLEFLIYFQGNSAPDKSGLPSDRFSAERTGGSVSTLTIQRTQQEDSAVYLCASSFRDRVGTEAFFGQGTRLTVV.

The gene calls are TRBV3-1 (or the pseudogene TRBV3-2) and TRBJ2-5; tentative D call: TRBD2 (6 bases). CDR1 is LGHDT and CDR2 is YNNKEL in the germline V gene (reference sequence). This CDR3 has 15 amino acids. The V and J ends lost 4 bases and 4 bases respectively, with 16 bases between them. DNA for the CDR3: TGTGCCAGCAGCCTTTCAGCGGTCGGGGGAGAGACCCAGTACTTC. Its translation is CASSLSAVGGETQYF.

This clone appeared a single time. This chain connects TRBV7-2 to TRBJ1-2, with D tentatively TRBD1 (5 bases). V lost 8 bases to trimming and J lost 8 bases, with 33 bases between them. The CDR3 totals 18 residues. CDR1 is SGHTA, CDR2 FQGNSA, per germline. CDR3 protein: CASSISTVDQGRLGGYTF. The CDR3 nucleotides are TGTGCCAGCTCCATTTCGACAGTGGACCAGGGTCGGTTGGGGGGCTACACCTTC. Filled out from reference TRBV7-2 and TRBJ1-2, the complete variable domain reads GAGVSQSPSNKVTEKGKDVELRCDPISGHTALYWYRQSLGQGLEFLIYFQGNSAPDKSGLPSDRFSAERTGGSVSTLTIQRTQQEDSAVYLCASSISTVDQGRLGGYTFGSGTRLTVV.

The chain recombines TRBV15 with TRBJ1-1; unclear D gene. The CDR3 extends over 16 amino acids. The germline V gene has CDR1 LNHNV and CDR2 YYDKDF (reference sequence). V gave up 5 bases and J gave up 3 bases, with 19 bases separating them. CDR3 sequence reads: CATSPRVAVGYTEAFF. The CDR3 DNA follows: TGTGCCACCAGCCCCCGAGTGGCGGTTGGGTACACTGAAGCTTTCTTT.

This clone was detected once. The V call is TRBV18, the J call TRBJ2-3, with unresolved D. CDR1 KGHSH and CDR2 LQKENI come from the germline V gene. The CDR3 totals 15 residues. Trimming left V 2 bases short and J 3 bases short, with 12 bases between. CDR3 bases: TGTGCCAGCTCACCAACTCAGCGAGCGACAGATACGCAGTATTTT. Encoded protein: CASSPTQRATDTQYF.

The CDR3 nucleotides are TGTGCCAGCAGCCCTCACAGGGTCGGCAATTCACCCCTCCACTTT. The encoded protein is CASSPHRVGNSPLHF. V is TRBV7-8 and J is TRBJ1-6; perhaps TRBD1 as D (6 bases). Per the germline V gene, CDR1 is SGHVS and CDR2 is FQNEAQ. The V end was cut by 5 bases, the J end by 7 bases, with 15 bases between. The CDR3 is 15 amino acids.

This clone was picked up one time. The chain links TRBV4-1 to TRBJ2-3; D may be TRBD1 (6 bases). The CDR3 totals 16 residues. The V end lost 0 bases, the J end lost 0 bases, and 10 bases lay between the germline ends. Germline V gene sequence: CDR1 MGHRA, CDR2 YSYEKL. The CDR3 DNA is TGCGCCAGCAGCCAAGAAGGGGGATTGAGCACAGATACGCAGTATTTT. Protein sequence: CASSQEGGLSTDTQYF.

The chain couples TRBV28 to TRBJ1-2; possible D gene TRBD1, 5 bases. The CDR3 runs 16 residues. With 6 bases removed from V and 0 bases from J, the gap between germline ends came to 17 bases. Germline loops: CDR1 MDHEN, CDR2 SYDVKM. CDR3 sequence reads: CASSPIRQTANYGYTF. The CDR3 DNA follows: TGTGCCAGCAGCCCTATTAGACAGACAGCTAACTATGGCTACACCTTC.

The chain links TRBV20-1 to TRBJ1-1; maybe TRBD1 (6 bases). The CDR3 length is 11 residues. The V gene lost 6 bases and the J gene lost 8 bases, with 13 bases spanning the gap. Germline lookup yields CDR1 DFQATT and CDR2 SNEGSKA (reference sequence). The CDR3, as DNA: TGCAGTGCGGAACAGACAGGAGAAGCTTTCTTT. Protein sequence: CSAEQTGEAFF.

The genes are TRBV11-3 and TRBJ1-2; D remains unclear. This CDR3 has 13 amino acids. Looked up from germline, CDR1 is SGHNT and CDR2 is YENEEA. The V and J ends lost 6 bases and 6 bases respectively, with 14 bases between them. The CDR3 protein is CASRQREADGYTF. As DNA, the CDR3 is TGTGCCAGCAGACAGAGGGAGGCGGATGGCTACACCTTC.

The V and J genes are TRBV5-6 and TRBJ1-1; D remains unclear. Trimming took 1 base from V and 3 from J, leaving 13 bases between them. The CDR3 loop spans 15 amino acids. Germline V gives CDR1 SGHDT, CDR2 YYEEEE. CDR3 residues: CASSLTSRRYTEAFF. The DNA for the CDR3 is TGTGCCAGCAGCTTGACCTCCAGGAGGTACACTGAAGCTTTCTTT.

The chain carries TRBV5-1 and TRBJ2-7; possibly TRBD2 for D (5 bases). The V end was cut by 0 bases, the J end by 4 bases, with 17 bases between. This CDR3 region has 16 residues. Germline-derived CDR1 and CDR2 are SGHRS and YFSETQ. CDR3 nucleotides: TGCGCCAGCAGCTTGGGCAACACCCACCGGGAATACGAGCAGTACTTC. Encoded protein: CASSLGNTHREYEQYF.

The CDR3 loop reads CAIRNPPGQGYEQYF. CDR3 nucleotide sequence: TGTGCCATCAGGAACCCACCGGGACAGGGGTACGAGCAGTACTTC. J is TRBJ2-7 and V is TRBV10-3, with TRBD1 identical over 10 bases. J was trimmed by 4 bases and V by 6 bases; bases with no gene match: 9. Germline CDR1 reads ENHRY; CDR2 reads SYGVKD. This CDR3 is 15 amino acids long.

This clone has only a few counts. V is TRBV19 and J is TRBJ1-2, with 7 bases that match TRBD1. Germline lookup yields CDR1 LNHDA and CDR2 SQIVND (reference sequence). The CDR3 is 12 amino acids. V was pared by 8 bases and J by 8 bases, with 8 bases of the junction left unmatched. The CDR3: CASEQGMEGYTF. In nucleotides, the CDR3 is TGTGCCAGTGAACAGGGGATGGAGGGCTACACCTTC. The full variable domain, with the rest looked up from reference TRBV19 and TRBJ1-2, is DGGITQSPKYLFRKEGQNVTLSCEQNLNHDAMYWYRQDPGQGLRLIYYSQIVNDFQKGDIAEGYSVSREKKESFPLTVTSAQKNPTAFYLCASEQGMEGYTFGSGTRLTVV.

This chain connects TRBV5-4 to TRBJ2-3; 9 nucleotides agree with TRBD1. Per the germline V gene, CDR1 is SGHNT and CDR2 is YYREEE (reference sequence). The ends lost 0 bases at V and 9 bases at J; junction bases unmatched: 8. The CDR3 sequence is 15 residues long. The CDR3 protein is CASSLGGQGTETQYF. The CDR3 nucleotides read TGTGCCAGCAGCTTGGGGGGACAGGGTACGGAGACGCAGTATTTT. The variable domain in full, with the rest retrieved from reference TRBV5-4 and TRBJ2-3, is ETGVTQSPTHLIKTRGQQVTLRCSSQSGHNTVSWYQQALGQGPQFIFQYYREEENGRGNFPPRFSGLQFPNYSSELNVNALELDDSALYLCASSLGGQGTETQYFGPGTRLTVL.

This clone was found once. The chain links TRBV30 to TRBJ1-2, with TRBD1 matching over 9 bases. V shed 2 bases and J 8 bases; nucleotides not matched to a gene: 6. The V gene's germline CDR1 is GTSNPN and CDR2 SVGIG (reference sequence). This CDR3 has 13 residues. Here the CDR3 reads CAWSPWDRAGYTF. The CDR3 nucleotides are TGTGCCTGGAGTCCCTGGGACAGGGCCGGCTACACCTTC.

The chain is built from TRBV6-5 and TRBJ2-3; 9 positions agree with TRBD1. The germline V gene has CDR1 MNHEY and CDR2 SVGAGI. The CDR3 loop spans 15 amino acids. V trimming: 1 base; J trimming: 5 bases; junction bases outside the gene matches: 4. Written as DNA, the CDR3 is TGTGCCAGCAGTTACTGGGGACAGGGTGGAGATACGCAGTATTTT. Encoded protein: CASSYWGQGGDTQYF.

The chain combines TRBV6-5 with TRBJ2-1; TRBD1 agrees at 7 bases. The CDR3 spans 14 residues. CDR1 and CDR2 from the germline V gene are MNHEY and SVGAGI. With 6 bases clipped from V and 3 bases from J, the junction kept 5 bases outside the gene matches. The CDR3 bases are TGTGCCAGCAGCAGACAGGGTTTCTACAATGAGCAGTTCTTC. Translation: CASSRQGFYNEQFF.

The gene calls are TRBV19 and TRBJ2-2, with D perhaps matching TRBD1 (5 bases). The germline gives CDR1 LNHDA, CDR2 SQIVND (reference sequence). Trimming took 6 bases from V and 4 from J, leaving 15 bases between them. The CDR3 has 15 residues. CDR3 sequence: CASRTRGRVTGELFF. The CDR3 DNA reads as TGTGCCAGTAGGACCCGAGGCAGGGTCACCGGGGAGCTGTTTTTT. Looking up the rest from reference TRBV19 and TRBJ2-2 gives the full variable domain: DGGITQSPKYLFRKEGQNVTLSCEQNLNHDAMYWYRQDPGQGLRLIYYSQIVNDFQKGDIAEGYSVSREKKESFPLTVTSAQKNPTAFYLCASRTRGRVTGELFFGEGSRLTVL.

The rearrangement uses TRBV2 and TRBJ1-2; D may be TRBD1 (5 bases). The germline CDR1 and CDR2 sequences are SNHLY and FYNNEI. The germline V and J ends were trimmed by 11 bases and 8 bases, with 18 bases remaining between them. CDR3 length: 12 amino acids. DNA for the CDR3: TGTGCCTCGAGCCAGGGCCAATGGGGCTACACCTTC. Amino acids: CASSQGQWGYTF.

The genes are TRBV11-2 and TRBJ1-4, with a weak D call TRBD1 (6 bases). CDR3 size: 15 residues. Germline values: CDR1 SGHAT, CDR2 FQNNGV. Trimming pared 3 bases from V and 3 bases from J, leaving 11 bases between. DNA of the CDR3: TGTGCCAGCAGCTTTACAGGGTCAGCTAATGAAAAACTGTTTTTT. It encodes CASSFTGSANEKLFF.

This sequence joins TRBV30 and TRBJ2-3; perhaps TRBD2 as D (5 bases). The CDR3 length is 15 residues. CDR1 and CDR2 (germline): GTSNPN, SVGIG (reference sequence). V was shortened by 1 base and J by 4 bases, with 15 bases between the two germline ends. The CDR3 DNA is TGTGCCTGGAGTGGGCAGGCTAGCTTGGCAGATACGCAGTATTTT. Its protein product is CAWSGQASLADTQYF.